This TCR beta chain is from a study of low-dose radiotherapy and immunotherapy resistance in tumors. Across the whole study: Every 2 weeks, cohort 1 got 0.5 Gy, reaching 6.5 Gy to the planning target volume.

Sample time point: before trial treatment. Donors were administered nivolumab, ipilimumab, aspirin and low-dose cyclophosphamide, together with low-dose radiotherapy. Those eligible were patients bearing advanced solid tumors lacking tumor-infiltrating lymphocytes. CDR3 length: 16 amino acids. The V gene lost 2 bases and the J gene lost 1 base, with 15 bases spanning the gap. The germline gives CDR1 LGHDT, CDR2 YNNKEL (reference sequence). With TRAV- and TRBV-specific primers, first-strand cDNA was made, covering the alpha and beta chains. Amplification, which lasted 15 to 20 PCR cycles, used a constant-region primer and V-primer adapter to amplify TCRs. Following isolation, mRNA was amplified via in vitro transcription. TCRdb reprocessed the reads via MiXCR and lists one record per CDR3 protein. Of tens of thousands of distinct CDR3 sequences in the sample, about 19% were seen once. This clonotype was seen ten or more times.

The TCR originated in a male donor with prostate cancer. Specimen: PBMCs, collected before treatment. This chain connects TRBV3-1 to TRBJ2-7; D remains unclear. CDR3 nucleotide sequence: TGTGCCAGCAGCCAAATGGGAACTCGACGATCCTACGAGCAGTACTTC. It yields the protein CASSQMGTRRSYEQYF.